This T cell receptor (beta chain) was retrieved from a study of tumor-infiltrating lymphocytes in glioblastoma multiforme. Study-wide findings and caveats: TCR plus mutation findings rest on a single glioblastoma patient. The T cells in this sample were not sorted into functional subsets.

TCR beta libraries were built from RNA through three nested multiplex PCR rounds using modified ARM-PCR. Unique molecular identifiers were not described for the libraries. TCRdb re-derived calls from the multiplex PCR reads in MiXCR, one entry per CDR3 protein. The data hold approximately 30,000 distinct CDR3 sequences, with 61% observed a single time. Remarks on this clonotype: Its cognate antigen is unknown.

The CDR3 length is 12 residues. Trimming cost V 4 bases and J 15 bases, with 13 bases left between them. The sequence derives from a male donor with glioblastoma. This chain links TRBV12-3 or TRBV12-4 with TRBJ1-6; no clear D. Sample: brain tumor tissue. In DNA, the CDR3 is TGTGCCAGCAGTTCGATCTCGGAGGTCCTCCACTTT. Residues: CASSSISEVLHF.